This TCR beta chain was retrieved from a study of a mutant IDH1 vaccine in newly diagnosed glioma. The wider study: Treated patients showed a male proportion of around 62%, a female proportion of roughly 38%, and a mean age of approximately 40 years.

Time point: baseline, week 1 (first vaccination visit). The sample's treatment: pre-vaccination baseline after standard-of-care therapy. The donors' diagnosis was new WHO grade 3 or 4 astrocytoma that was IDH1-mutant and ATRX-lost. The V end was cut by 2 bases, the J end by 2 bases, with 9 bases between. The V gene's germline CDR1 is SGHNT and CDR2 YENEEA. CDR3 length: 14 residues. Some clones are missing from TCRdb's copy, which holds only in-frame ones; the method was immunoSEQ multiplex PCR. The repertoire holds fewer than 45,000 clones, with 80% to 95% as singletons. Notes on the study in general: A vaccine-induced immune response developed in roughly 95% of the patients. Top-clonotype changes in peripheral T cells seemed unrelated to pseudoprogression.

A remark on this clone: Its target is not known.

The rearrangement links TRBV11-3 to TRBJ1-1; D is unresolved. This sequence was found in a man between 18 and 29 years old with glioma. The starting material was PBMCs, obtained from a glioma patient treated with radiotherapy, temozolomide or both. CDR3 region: CASSLNGPNTEAFF. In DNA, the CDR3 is TGTGCCAGCAGCTTAAACGGGCCAAACACTGAAGCTTTCTTT.